This T cell receptor (beta chain) was recovered during a study of radiation and T cells in renal cell carcinoma. Time point here: baseline pretreatment blood. The treatment was: 15 Gy SBRT to primary tumor, nephrectomy 4 weeks later. Trimming shortened V by 4 bases and J by 6 bases, and 9 bases separated the two germline ends. Germline V gene lookup returns CDR1 LNHDA and CDR2 SQIVND (reference sequence). The CDR3 length is 12 residues. This table comes from immunoSEQ multiplex PCR, and its TCRdb copy is limited to in-frame clones, with some not included. The table records around 140,000 clones, about nine tenths of them present only once.

Here the sequenced sample was blood, taken from a patient whose treatment included radiotherapy and nephrectomy. This sequence joins TRBV19 and TRBJ1-2; the D gene is possibly TRBD1 (5 bases). The clonotype originates from a woman aged 65 to 85 with renal cell carcinoma. CDR3 sequence: CASSTGTDGYTF. DNA of the CDR3: TGTGCCAGTAGTACAGGGACGGATGGCTACACCTTC.